The 8 T cell receptor beta chains given below trace back to one sample, sequenced in a study of neurological immune-mediated disorders. MiXCR, applied by TCRdb to the 5' RACE reads, yields one record per CDR3 protein. Among tens of thousands of distinct CDR3 sequences listed, 3.5% to 5% were seen once. Sequenced: PBMCs. The receptors were gathered from a man aged 25 to 45 with multiple sclerosis.

The rearrangement joins TRBV10-3 to TRBJ2-2; D remains ambiguous. CDR3 length equals 14 residues. Trimming stripped 2 bases from V and 0 bases from J, with 4 bases between. CDR1 is ENHRY and CDR2 is SYGVKD in the germline V gene. The CDR3 loop reads CAISESTNTGELFF. In nucleotides, the CDR3 is TGTGCCATCAGTGAGAGCACGAACACCGGGGAGCTGTTTTTT.

The sample holds many counts of this clonotype. V gene TRBV5-1 combines with J gene TRBJ1-3; 7 nucleotides match TRBD1. After removal of 1 base from V and 4 bases from J, the junction contained 14 bases not matched to a gene. CDR3 length equals 18 residues. The germline gives CDR1 SGHRS, CDR2 YFSETQ. This CDR3 is CASSLRGPPGQKGNTIYF. The CDR3 region has the DNA TGCGCCAGCAGCTTGAGAGGACCTCCGGGACAGAAAGGAAACACCATATATTTT.

This clonotype was observed a handful of times. The chain uses TRBV4-2 and TRBJ1-4; D might be TRBD1 (6 bases). Germline V lookup: CDR1 LGHNA, CDR2 YNFKEQ. The length of the CDR3 is 15 residues. V was trimmed by 4 bases and J by 0 bases, leaving 9 bases between them. Written as DNA, the CDR3 is TGTGCCAGCAGCCGGACAGCTTCAACTAATGAAAAACTGTTTTTT. Its translation: CASSRTASTNEKLFF.

This clonotype occurred many times. The chain couples TRBV5-8 to TRBJ2-1; 10 bases match TRBD2. CDR3 length: 18 amino acids. CDR1 SGHTS and CDR2 YDEGEE come from the germline V gene. V lost 3 bases, J lost 5 bases, and 14 bases stayed unmatched. The CDR3 loop is CASSSPGGSGGAHNEQFF. For the CDR3, the DNA is TGTGCCAGCAGCTCCCCCGGAGGAAGCGGGGGGGCCCACAATGAGCAGTTCTTC.

This clonotype was seen ten or more times. CDR3: CASSLSPATSYNEQFF. CDR3 in DNA: TGTGCCAGCAGCTTAAGTCCAGCGACCTCCTACAATGAGCAGTTCTTC. The V gene is TRBV11-1, the J gene TRBJ2-1, with D hard to call. Germline V gene lookup returns CDR1 SGHAT and CDR2 FQDESV (reference sequence). The CDR3 sequence is 16 residues long. The V gene lost 2 bases and the J gene lost 0 bases, with 11 bases spanning the gap.

This clonotype was counted ten times or more. For the CDR3, the DNA is TGTGCCAGCAGCTTCGGACTAGCGGGGGGGCAATACGAGCAGTACTTC. Amino acids: CASSFGLAGGQYEQYF. The rearrangement uses TRBV7-8 and TRBJ2-7; the match to TRBD2 covers 15 bases. The germline V gene encodes CDR1 SGHVS and CDR2 FQNEAQ. The CDR3 consists of 16 residues. J lost 4 bases, V lost 3 bases, and 4 bases had no gene match.

Only a few counts were recorded for this clonotype. The chain has TRBV4-1 and TRBJ2-7; 8 bases line up with TRBD1. The CDR3 runs to 15 residues. V lost 3 bases, J lost 6 bases, and 10 bases stayed unmatched. The germline V gene has CDR1 MGHRA and CDR2 YSYEKL. CDR3 amino acids: CASSHPTGGIFEQYF. The CDR3 coding sequence is TGCGCCAGCAGCCACCCAACAGGGGGAATCTTCGAGCAGTACTTC.

The table lists this clonotype with a count of one. The conserved phenylalanine or tryptophan normally closing the CDR3 is absent here, so this likely arose from a read error. The chain uses TRBV7-2 and TRBJ1-2, with 9 bases fitting TRBD1. CDR1 and CDR2 from the germline V gene are SGHTA and FQGNSA. The CDR3 consists of 15 residues. Trimming at V came to 5 bases and at J to 2 bases, leaving 6 bases not matched to a gene. CDR3 nucleotides: TGTGCCAGCAGCCGCCTGGGACAGGGAAACTATGGCTACACCAAC. It encodes CASSRLGQGNYGYTN.